Below, one TCR beta chain is given with its context. This CDR3 spans 15 amino acids. The V gene's germline CDR1 is SGHRS and CDR2 YFSETQ. Trimming removed 0 bases from V and 4 bases from J, with 13 bases in between. These data originate in a study of T cells in Graves' hyperthyroidism and ophthalmopathy. It was RNA transcripts that yielded the amplified TCR beta CDR3 regions. The HTBI set primed first-round TCR CDR3 RT-PCR. TCRdb ran MiXCR on the multiplex PCR reads and lists one entry per CDR3 protein. The table records around 300,000 distinct CDR3 sequences, around 15% of them present only once. The sequenced sample was blood. The V gene is TRBV5-1, the J gene TRBJ1-2; D is unresolved. This TCR was sampled from a woman between 45 and 65 years old with Graves' hyperthyroidism that later progressed to Graves' ophthalmopathy. CDR3 residues: CASSLVQAGSYGYTF. The CDR3 DNA follows: TGCGCCAGCAGCTTGGTCCAGGCAGGAAGCTATGGCTACACCTTC.